This T cell receptor (beta chain) was sequenced for a study of Tregs in tolerant kidney transplant recipients. The CDR3 consists of 18 residues. V was pared by 4 bases and J by 3 bases, with 21 bases between. From germline, CDR1 is SGHDN and CDR2 FVKESK. Clones were sequenced by immunoSEQ multiplex PCR, and TCRdb holds only the in-frame ones, with some missing. This sample has 90,000 or so clones, with around 94% found just once. This clonotype was sampled from a human donor in good health. Sequenced sample: CD8+ T cells from blood. The chain employs TRBV14 and TRBJ2-2; a possible D gene is TRBD2 (6 bases). As DNA, the CDR3 is TGTGCCAGCAGCCTCCCCCCACAGACTAGTTCTCACACCGGGGAGCTGTTTTTT. The encoded protein is CASSLPPQTSSHTGELFF.